The clone carrying this T cell receptor (beta chain) has at least ten counts. Its target is unknown. The sample originates from a study of lung T cells in sarcoidosis with Löfgren's syndrome. As for the study in general: Repertoire analyses centered on Löfgren's syndrome patients. The study, taken as a whole, reports: Shared TRAV12-1 and TRBV2 CDR3 motifs were reported across several patients. Löfgren's syndrome patients reportedly showed greatest TRAV12-1 and TRBV2 expansion versus controls.

V dropped 1 base and J dropped 4; count of bases not matched to a gene: 4. The CDR3 runs 16 residues. The germline V gene encodes CDR1 LGHDT and CDR2 YNNKEL (reference sequence). Using its own MiXCR run on the reads, TCRdb lists one record per CDR3 protein. The sample consists of 6,500 to 9,500 distinct CDR3 sequences, 21% of them appearing once. The chain employs TRBV3-1 and TRBJ2-3, with 11 nucleotides matching TRBD2. This TCR came from a human donor with sarcoidosis (Löfgren's syndrome or another form), or a control subject (not recorded which). The sample comprised CD4+ T cells from bronchoalveolar lavage fluid. Here the CDR3 reads CASSQVGTSGADTQYF. The CDR3, as DNA: TGTGCCAGCAGCCAAGTCGGGACTAGCGGCGCAGATACGCAGTATTTT.